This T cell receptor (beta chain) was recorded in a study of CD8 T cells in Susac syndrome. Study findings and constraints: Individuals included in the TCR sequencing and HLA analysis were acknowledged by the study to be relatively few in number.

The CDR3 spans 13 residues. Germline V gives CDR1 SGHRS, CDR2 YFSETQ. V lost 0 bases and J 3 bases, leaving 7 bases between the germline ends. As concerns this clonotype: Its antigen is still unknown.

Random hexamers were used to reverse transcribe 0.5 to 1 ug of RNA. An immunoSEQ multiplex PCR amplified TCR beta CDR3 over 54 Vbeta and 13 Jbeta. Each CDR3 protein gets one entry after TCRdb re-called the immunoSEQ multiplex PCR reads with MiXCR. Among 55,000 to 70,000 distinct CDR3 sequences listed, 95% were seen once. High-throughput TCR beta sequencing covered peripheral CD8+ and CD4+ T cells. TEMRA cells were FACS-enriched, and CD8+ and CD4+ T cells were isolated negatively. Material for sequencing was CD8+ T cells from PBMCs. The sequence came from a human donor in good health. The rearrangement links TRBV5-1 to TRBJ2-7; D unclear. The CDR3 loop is CASSLVVGYEQYF. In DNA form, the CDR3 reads TGCGCCAGCAGCTTGGTGGTTGGCTACGAGCAGTACTTC.